The TCR beta chain under discussion was sequenced for a study of cytomegalovirus exposure and HLA in healthy donors. In the study overall: Some 85 million unique TCRs from HLA-typed donors were held in an early data release.

This PCR relied on a set of 60 Vbeta primers and 13 Jbeta primers. Method: immunoSEQ multiplex PCR; TCRdb's copy keeps in-frame clones and lacks some. There are 100,000 to 150,000 clones in the sample, with roughly 1% held by the top ten. Details on this clone: Its antigen remains unknown.

The CDR3 runs 12 residues. V lost 3 bases, J lost 7 bases, and 13 bases lay in between. Per germline, CDR1 SQVTM and CDR2 ANQGSEA. General study findings and limits: Indistinguishable V segments such as TRBV6-2 and TRBV6-3 were excluded. The Asian-associated ancestry cluster reportedly had fewer N-insertions than the roughly 720-donor mean in a later analysis.

V is TRBV29-1 and J is TRBJ2-7; the D gene is possibly TRBD2 (5 bases). The source is a man aged 18 to 30 in good health and CMV-seronegative. Input material: PBMCs. The CDR3 sequence: CSVDGLTGEQYF. Written as DNA, the CDR3 is TGCAGCGTTGACGGACTCACGGGGGAGCAGTACTTC.